These 20 T cell receptor beta chains were all obtained from the same sample, sequenced in a study of blood T cells in healthy people across ages. A second about 6 to 12 cycle PCR used barcoded and J-beta primers. Each CDR3 protein gets one entry after TCRdb re-called the 5' RACE reads with MiXCR. The sample shows approximately 900,000 distinct CDR3 sequences, roughly 48% of them seen only once. Material: blood. The receptor set was obtained from a young man in good health.

J is TRBJ2-5 and V is TRBV4-1; 7 bases align to TRBD1. This CDR3 spans 15 amino acids. V lost 0 bases and J lost 7; bases outside the gene matches: 8. CDR1 and CDR2 (germline): MGHRA, YSYEKL. The CDR3 loop is CASSQERQGLMTQYF. The DNA of the CDR3 is TGCGCCAGCAGCCAAGAAAGACAGGGCCTGATGACCCAGTACTTC.

This clonotype was seen a handful of times. The chain uses TRBV5-1 and TRBJ2-7; possibly TRBD1 for D (7 bases). This CDR3 comprises 14 residues. The V end lost 7 bases, the J end lost 2 bases, and 16 bases lay between the germline ends. Germline loops: CDR1 SGHRS, CDR2 YFSETQ. The CDR3 DNA follows: TGCGCCAGCCACCCGGACAGGACTACCTACGAGCAGTACTTC. Translating it yields CASHPDRTTYEQYF.

V usage is TRBV24-1 and J usage is TRBJ1-5; TRBD1 matches 7 bases. Germline CDR1 and CDR2: KGHDR and SFDVKD. The CDR3 sequence is 14 residues long. The V and J ends lost 4 bases and 10 bases, in that order; junction bases with no gene match: 9. The CDR3 protein is CATSDWDSLSPQHF. The CDR3 nucleotides read TGTGCCACCAGTGACTGGGACAGCCTATCTCCCCAGCATTTT.

The chain couples TRBV3-1 to TRBJ1-5, with D possibly matching TRBD1 (5 bases). Germline V gene lookup returns CDR1 LGHDT and CDR2 YNNKEL (reference sequence). V lost 1 base to trimming and J lost 6 bases, with 13 bases between them. CDR3 length equals 15 residues. The CDR3 spells CASSQAPGITQPQHF. The DNA for the CDR3 is TGTGCCAGCAGCCAAGCCCCAGGGATCACTCAGCCCCAGCATTTT.

This clonotype was detected ten times or more. V is TRBV20-1 and J is TRBJ2-1, with D perhaps matching TRBD2 (6 bases). V dropped 3 bases and J dropped 0 bases, with 9 bases sitting between them. Germline CDR1 and CDR2: DFQATT and SNEGSKA (reference sequence). This CDR3 is built from 14 residues. CDR3 in amino acids: CSASDGSSYNEQFF. In DNA, the CDR3 is TGCAGTGCTAGCGACGGGAGCTCCTACAATGAGCAGTTCTTC.

The chain links TRBV5-8 to TRBJ2-7; no clear D gene. CDR1 and CDR2 from the germline V gene are SGHTS and YDEGEE. This CDR3 has 12 amino acids. The V gene lost 8 bases and the J gene lost 0 bases, with 9 bases spanning the gap. The CDR3 protein is CASRQTSYEQYF. The CDR3 DNA reads as TGTGCCAGTAGACAAACCTCCTACGAGCAGTACTTC.

There are a few counts of this clonotype. The chain carries TRBV4-2 and TRBJ1-5; D uncertain. Per germline, CDR1 LGHNA and CDR2 YNFKEQ. Trimming took 7 bases from V and 6 from J, leaving 19 bases between them. This CDR3 contains 15 residues. The CDR3, as DNA: TGTGCCAGCACTATCCGGGATAGGGCGGGTCAGCCCCAGCATTTT. Translation gives CASTIRDRAGQPQHF.

This clonotype has only a few counts. The gene calls are TRBV2 and TRBJ2-3, with TRBD2 matching over 7 bases. CDR1 and CDR2 from the germline V gene are SNHLY and FYNNEI. V dropped 3 bases and J dropped 0; count of bases not matched to a gene: 3. The CDR3 sequence is 15 residues long. CDR3 coding DNA: TGTGCCAGCAGTGATGGGGGGGGAAGCACAGATACGCAGTATTTT. It is translated as CASSDGGGSTDTQYF. Variable domain in full (rest from reference TRBV2 and TRBJ2-3): EPEVTQTPSHQVTQMGQEVILRCVPISNHLYFYWYRQILGQKVEFLVSFYNNEISEKSEIFDDQFSVERPDGSNFTLKIRSTKLEDSAMYFCASSDGGGSTDTQYFGPGTRLTVL.

V is TRBV7-9 and J is TRBJ2-5, with D perhaps matching TRBD1 or TRBD2 (5 bases each). CDR3 length: 17 amino acids. The germline V gene has CDR1 SEHNR and CDR2 FQNEAQ (reference sequence). V dropped 0 bases and J dropped 1 base, with 15 bases sitting between them. The CDR3 spells CASSLAAQGPFQETQYF. CDR3 nucleotide sequence: TGTGCCAGCAGCTTAGCGGCGCAGGGACCTTTCCAAGAGACCCAGTACTTC.

This clonotype was seen more than once but under ten times. The chain recombines TRBV5-1 with TRBJ2-4; maybe TRBD2 (7 bases). The CDR3 extends over 13 amino acids. With 0 bases removed from V and 8 bases from J, the gap between germline ends came to 9 bases. Germline V gene data show CDR1 as SGHRS and CDR2 as YFSETQ. The CDR3 spells CASSLEGGDIQYF. CDR3 in DNA: TGCGCCAGCAGCTTGGAAGGGGGGGACATTCAGTACTTC.

The rearrangement joins TRBV7-9 to TRBJ1-1, with unresolved D. CDR1 is SEHNR and CDR2 is FQNEAQ in the germline V gene (reference sequence). The length of the CDR3 is 12 residues. Trimming removed 2 bases from V and 13 bases from J, with 14 bases in between. The CDR3 reads CASSLRSTMVFF. The CDR3 DNA sequence: TGTGCCAGCAGCTTACGGTCCACAATGGTTTTCTTT. Combining the CDR3 with reference TRBV7-9 and TRBJ1-1 gives the whole variable domain DTGVSQNPRHKITKRGQNVTFRCDPISEHNRLYWYRQTLGQGPEFLTYFQNEAQLEKSRLLSDRFSAERPKGSFSTLEIQRTEQGDSAMYLCASSLRSTMVFFGQGTRLTVV.

The chain uses TRBV5-8 and TRBJ2-4, with D possibly TRBD1 on 5 matching bases. With the DNA end fitting TRBJ2-7 better, the J assignment may be wrong. CDR3 size: 13 residues. Germline loops: CDR1 SGHTS, CDR2 YDEGEE. CDR3 protein: CASSLRFRDEQYF. The DNA for the CDR3 is TGTGCCAGCAGCTTGAGGTTCAGGGACGAGCAGTACTTC.

The chain carries TRBV4-2 and TRBJ2-4; 10 nucleotides match TRBD2. The J call may be wrong; the DNA end is better matched by TRBJ2-7. Per germline, CDR1 LGHNA and CDR2 YNFKEQ. The CDR3 extends over 18 amino acids. For the CDR3, the DNA is TGTGCCAGCAGCCAAGATGTAAGCGGGGGGGCAACTAGCTACGAGCAGTACTTC. Its protein product is CASSQDVSGGATSYEQYF.

This clonotype has a handful of counts. The rearrangement uses TRBV4-1 and TRBJ2-5, with TRBD2 matching 7 bases. The germline gives CDR1 MGHRA, CDR2 YSYEKL. The CDR3 extends over 17 amino acids. V gave up 0 bases and J gave up 4 bases; unmatched junction bases: 11. The CDR3 DNA reads TGCGCCAGCAGCCAAGATCACCCGCGGGGGTTAGCAGAGACCCAGTACTTC. This encodes CASSQDHPRGLAETQYF.

This chain connects TRBV11-2 to TRBJ2-7, with TRBD2 as a possible D gene (6 bases). Trimming took 5 bases from V and 2 from J, leaving 16 bases between them. CDR1 SGHAT and CDR2 FQNNGV come from the germline V gene. This CDR3 is built from 15 residues. The CDR3 reads CASSLGGSGPYEQYF. The DNA for the CDR3 is TGTGCCAGCAGCCTTGGAGGGAGCGGCCCCTACGAGCAGTACTTC. Variable domain in full (rest from reference TRBV11-2 and TRBJ2-7): EAGVAQSPRYKIIEKRQSVAFWCNPISGHATLYWYQQILGQGPKLLIQFQNNGVVDDSQLPKDRFSAERLKGVDSTLKIQPAKLEDSAVYLCASSLGGSGPYEQYFGPGTRLTVT.

The sample holds a few counts of this clonotype. A much more abundant neighbour one base away suggests this may be a read error. V gene TRBV11-3 combines with J gene TRBJ2-7; a weak D match, TRBD1 (5 bases). The length of the CDR3 is 12 residues. The V end was cut by 1 base, the J end by 5 bases, with 6 bases between. Germline assignment: CDR1 SGHNT and CDR2 YENEEA. CDR3 in amino acids: CASSLVRDEQYF. In DNA, the CDR3 is TGTGCCAGCAGCTTAGTCAGGGACGAGCAGTACTTC.

Worth noting for this clonotype: Relative to the germline gene, one junction end is altered; a read error may explain this. The gene calls are TRBV5-1 and TRBJ2-5; D is tentatively TRBD1 or TRBD2 (5 bases each). The length of the CDR3 is 16 residues. The V gene's germline CDR1 is SGHRS and CDR2 YFSETQ. CDR3: CAGSGLGSSREETQYF. The DNA of the CDR3 is TGCGCCGGCAGCGGTTTAGGCTCTAGCAGGGAAGAGACCCAGTACTTC.

The rearrangement links TRBV27 to TRBJ2-1; D ambiguous. Germline loops: CDR1 MNHEY, CDR2 SMNVEV (reference sequence). Trimming cost V 7 bases and J 8 bases, with 9 bases left between them. The CDR3 has 11 amino acids. The DNA for the CDR3 is TGTGCCAGCACCTTCGGCCATGAGCAGTTCTTC. This translates into CASTFGHEQFF.

This rearrangement joins TRBV21-1 to TRBJ1-2; the D call in the table, TRBD1, was not verified against the DNA. TRBV21-1 counts as a pseudogene. This CDR3 comprises 10 residues. CDR3 bases: TGTGCCAGCGCGGGACAGGGCTACACCTTC. Encoded protein: CASAGQGYTF.

This clonotype was counted a few times. This chain connects TRBV27 to TRBJ2-5, with 7 bases lining up with TRBD1. TRBJ2-7 matches the DNA end more closely, so the J call is doubtful. Germline V CDR1 and CDR2: MNHEY, SMNVEV (reference sequence). This CDR3 region has 14 residues. CDR3 protein: CASSLQGVGYEQYF. The CDR3 DNA sequence: TGTGCCAGCAGTTTACAGGGGGTGGGGTACGAGCAGTACTTC.